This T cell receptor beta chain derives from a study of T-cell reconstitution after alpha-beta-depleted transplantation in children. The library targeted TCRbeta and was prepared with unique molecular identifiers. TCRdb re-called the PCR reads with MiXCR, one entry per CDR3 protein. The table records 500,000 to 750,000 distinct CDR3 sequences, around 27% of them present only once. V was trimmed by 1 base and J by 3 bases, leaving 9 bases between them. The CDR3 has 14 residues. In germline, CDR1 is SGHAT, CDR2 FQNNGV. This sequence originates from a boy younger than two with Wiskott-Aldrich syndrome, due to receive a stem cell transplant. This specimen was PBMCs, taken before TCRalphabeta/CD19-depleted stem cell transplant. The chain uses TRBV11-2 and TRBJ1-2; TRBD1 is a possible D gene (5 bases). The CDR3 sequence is CASSLGTHYYGYTF. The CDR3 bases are TGTGCCAGCAGCTTAGGGACACATTACTATGGCTACACCTTC.